The sequence of this T cell receptor beta chain was determined in a study of early T cells in non-severe SARS-CoV-2 infection. Study-wide background: Sequencing targeted bulk RNA from unsorted whole blood, leaving chains unpaired. Regarding the study as a whole: Matches to VDJdb favored anti-spike CD8 responses and missed private and CD4 specificities.

Germline CDR1 is DFQATT and CDR2 is SNEGSKA (reference sequence). CDR3 length equals 13 residues. V was cut by 5 bases and J by 6 bases, with 13 bases left in between. Details on this clonotype: Its antigen is unidentified. Given a much more abundant clone one base away, this may be a read error.

The library protocol tagged individual cDNA molecules with unique molecular identifiers. TCRdb used MiXCR to reprocess the 5' RACE reads, holding one entry per CDR3 protein. The sample holds some 42,000 distinct CDR3 sequences, approximately 5.9% seen once. V is TRBV20-1 and J is TRBJ1-4; possibly TRBD1 for D (6 bases). The input for sequencing was whole blood, taken at baseline. The TCR sequence derives from an adult who was a healthcare worker with PCR-confirmed SARS-CoV-2 infection or an uninfected control (not recorded which). The CDR3 here is CSAVQGSDEKLFF. The DNA for the CDR3 is TGCAGTGCTGTACAGGGATCGGATGAAAAACTGTTTTTT.